Below, 3 T cell receptor beta chains from the same sample are listed, as sequenced in a study of regulatory T cells. Findings of the study overall: In CD3G-deficient patients, conventional CD4+ T cells were enriched for hydrophobic CDR3 residues at positions 6 and 7.

The primer mix had 52 TRBV and 13 TRBJ primers. Data came from immunoSEQ multiplex PCR; TCRdb stores just in-frame clones and leaves some out. The table shows about 35,000 clones, with approximately 89% occurring only once. These receptors' targets are unknown. The specimen sequenced was conventional CD4+ T cells sorted from blood. The receptors originated from a person under 30 with CD3G deficiency.

The chain combines TRBV28 with TRBJ2-7, with 10 bases matching TRBD2. The junction had 5 bases not matched to a gene; V was cut back by 6 bases and J by 0 bases. There are 15 residues in the CDR3. Germline CDR1 MDHEN, CDR2 SYDVKM. In DNA form, the CDR3 reads TGTGCCAGCAGCTCTAGCGGGAGCCTCTCCTACGAGCAGTACTTC. This translates into CASSSSGSLSYEQYF.

The rearrangement joins TRBV5-1 to TRBJ1-1; tentative D call: TRBD1 (5 bases). This CDR3 contains 13 residues. Germline CDR1 and CDR2: SGHRS and YFSETQ. The V end was cut by 3 bases, the J end by 4 bases, with 10 bases between. The CDR3: CASSWERGTEAFF. CDR3 DNA sequence: TGCGCCAGCAGCTGGGAAAGGGGCACTGAAGCTTTCTTT.

V and J are TRBV9 and TRBJ2-3; 9 nucleotides agree with TRBD2. The J segment lost 9 bases and the V segment lost 2 bases, leaving 4 bases of the junction unmatched. CDR3 length: 13 amino acids. Germline loops: CDR1 SGDLS, CDR2 YYNGEE. The CDR3 is CASSVREGVTQYF. Written as DNA, the CDR3 is TGTGCCAGCAGCGTGCGGGAGGGGGTGACGCAGTATTTT.